These T cell receptor beta chains were read from a single sample in a study of low-dose radiotherapy and immunotherapy resistance in tumors. TCRdb independently ran MiXCR on the reads; one entry per CDR3 protein. The sample lists under 75,000 distinct CDR3 sequences, under 30% seen once, with under 7% in the top ten. The sequenced sample was PBMCs, obtained after low-dose radiotherapy plus immunotherapy. The source of these receptors is a male donor with prostate cancer. The CDR3 runs from the conserved cysteine through the conserved F or W. D genes are given only for firm matches. Expanded clones get a size class; other rows say once, few or many, or leave the size out.

cdr3_aa | cdr3_nt | j_call | d_call | clone_size | v_call
CASSLSTGSGANVLTF | TGTGCCAGCAGCTTATCGACAGGCTCTGGGGCCAACGTCCTGACTTTC | TRBJ2-6 | NA | many | TRBV7-2
CASSATGWGYEQYF | TGTGCCAGCAGCGCGACAGGGTGGGGCTACGAGCAGTACTTC | TRBJ2-7 | TRBD1 | many | TRBV9
CASRDNSEGDTEAFF | TGTGCCAGCAGGGATAACTCCGAGGGTGACACTGAAGCTTTCTTT | TRBJ1-1 | NA | many | TRBV13
CATSRTGTGLGEQFF | TGTGCCACCAGCAGAACCGGGACAGGTCTGGGGGAGCAGTTCTTC | TRBJ2-1 | TRBD1 | many | TRBV15
CASSTTTGLNEKLFF | TGTGCCAGCAGTACCACGACAGGGCTTAATGAAAAACTGTTTTTT | TRBJ1-4 | TRBD1 | many | TRBV28
CASSRGTSYNEQFF | TGTGCCAGCAGCCGCGGGACTAGCTACAATGAGCAGTTCTTC | TRBJ2-1 | TRBD2 | few | TRBV5-6
CASSLGGRTGDETQYF | TGTGCCAGCAGCTTGGGCGGGAGGACCGGTGATGAGACCCAGTACTTC | TRBJ2-5 | TRBD2 | NA | TRBV12-3/TRBV12-4
CASSKCGQGVWGVFHEQYF | TGTGCCAGCAGCAAATGTGGACAGGGAGTTTGGGGGGTATTCCACGAGCAGTACTTC | TRBJ2-7 | NA | NA | TRBV21-1
CASSYSIGRGAFF | TGTGCCAGCAGTTACTCGATAGGGCGCGGGGCTTTCTTT | TRBJ1-1 | NA | many | TRBV6-5
CASSMLAGGSYEQYF | TGTGCCAGTAGTATGCTGGCAGGGGGCAGCTACGAGCAGTACTTC | TRBJ2-7 | TRBD1 | many | TRBV19
CSAAGRTSGYEQYF | TGCAGTGCGGCGGGCAGGACTAGCGGTTACGAGCAGTACTTC | TRBJ2-7 | TRBD2 | NA | TRBV20-1
CSARTGVEAFF | TGCAGTGCTAGGACAGGGGTGGAAGCTTTCTTT | TRBJ1-1 | TRBD1 | many | TRBV20-1
CASSPRSVDYEQYF | TGTGCCAGCAGCCCCCGATCGGTAGACTACGAGCAGTACTTC | TRBJ2-7 | NA | many | TRBV6-2/TRBV6-3
CASRVETSGNEQYF | TGTGCCAGCAGGGTAGAGACTAGCGGAAACGAGCAGTACTTC | TRBJ2-7 | TRBD2 | many | TRBV2
CASSLVGGVSEAFF | TGTGCCAGCAGTTTAGTTGGGGGGGTGTCTGAAGCTTTCTTT | TRBJ1-1 | NA | many | TRBV12-3/TRBV12-4
CSAQRTSGNEQFF | TGCAGTGCTCAACGGACTAGCGGCAATGAGCAGTTCTTC | TRBJ2-1 | TRBD2 | many | TRBV20-1
CASSQDRLGSSYEQYF | TGTGCCAGCAGCCAAGATCGCCTGGGGAGCTCCTACGAGCAGTACTTC | TRBJ2-7 | NA | many | TRBV3-1
CASSGAFQRGANVLTF | TGCGCCAGCAGTGGGGCCTTTCAGCGTGGGGCCAACGTCCTGACTTTC | TRBJ2-6 | NA | many | TRBV5-1
CSAREPDRGGETQYF | TGCAGTGCTAGAGAACCGGACAGGGGGGGAGAGACCCAGTACTTC | TRBJ2-5 | TRBD1 | once | TRBV20-1
CASSLSEGNTIYF | TGTGCCAGCAGTTTATCGGAGGGAAACACCATATATTTT | TRBJ1-3 | NA | NA | TRBV28
CASSLDRVKTYEQYF | TGTGCCAGCAGCTTGGACAGGGTGAAGACCTACGAGCAGTACTTC | TRBJ2-7 | NA | many | TRBV5-4
CASRGAGALAAFYEQYF | TGTGCCAGCAGAGGGGCGGGGGCGCTAGCGGCTTTCTACGAGCAGTACTTC | TRBJ2-7 | NA | once | TRBV6-5
CASSQDVAGVEQFF | TGTGCCAGCAGCCAAGATGTTGCAGGGGTTGAGCAGTTCTTC | TRBJ2-1 | NA | many | TRBV3-1
CASSLDRGGNSPLHF | TGTGCCAGCAGCTTAGACAGGGGTGGTAATTCACCCCTCCACTTT | TRBJ1-6 | TRBD1 | many | TRBV7-2
CASSLDVDKGSYEQYF | TGTGCCAGCAGCTTAGATGTGGATAAGGGTAGCTACGAGCAGTACTTC | TRBJ2-7 | NA | NA | TRBV7-2
CASSVERGTSVVTDTQYF | TGTGCCAGCAGCGTCGAACGAGGGACTAGCGTGGTCACAGATACGCAGTATTTT | TRBJ2-3 | TRBD2 | many | TRBV7-6
CASSRGQGEAGELFF | TGTGCCAGCAGCCGCGGACAGGGGGAAGCCGGGGAGCTGTTTTTT | TRBJ2-2 | TRBD1 | many | TRBV5-4
CSARRAGVEKLFF | TGCAGTGCTAGAAGGGCAGGGGTCGAAAAACTGTTTTTT | TRBJ1-4 | NA | many | TRBV20-1
CASSPGERLSSYEQYF | TGCGCCAGCAGCCCCGGGGAGCGCCTTAGCTCCTACGAGCAGTACTTC | TRBJ2-7 | NA | once | TRBV5-1
CASKGSGAPLPQHF | TGTGCCAGCAAGGGATCGGGGGCTCCGTTACCCCAGCATTTT | TRBJ1-5 | NA | many | TRBV27
CASSPRGAGGLRDTQYF | TGTGCCAGCAGTCCCCGGGGAGCGGGAGGCTTGAGAGATACGCAGTATTTT | TRBJ2-3 | TRBD2 | NA | TRBV28
CASSQTWGASNYGYTF | TGTGCCAGCAGCCAGACTTGGGGGGCCTCTAACTATGGCTACACCTTC | TRBJ1-2 | NA | many | TRBV11-2
CASSYTRIGGANQETQYF | TGTGCCAGCAGTTACACCAGGATCGGGGGCGCTAACCAAGAGACCCAGTACTTC | TRBJ2-5 | NA | NA | TRBV6-2/TRBV6-3
CASSPTQGAAVGIYEQYF | TGTGCCAGCAGTCCCACCCAAGGCGCGGCAGTGGGTATCTACGAGCAGTACTTC | TRBJ2-7 | NA | many | TRBV14
CASSLLQGPGSPLHF | TGTGCCAGCAGCTTATTACAGGGGCCAGGATCACCCCTCCACTTT | TRBJ1-6 | TRBD1 | many | TRBV7-2
CASSLGLDGIGQARYF | TGCGCCAGCAGCTTGGGCCTAGATGGAATAGGACAGGCGAGATATTTT | TRBJ2-3 | TRBD1 | many | TRBV5-1
CASSLVSGRAYNEQFF | TGTGCCAGCAGCTTGGTTAGCGGGAGGGCGTACAATGAGCAGTTCTTC | TRBJ2-1 | TRBD2 | many | TRBV11-3
CASSLDRADSGANVLTF | TGCGCCAGCAGCTTGGACAGAGCCGACTCTGGGGCCAACGTCCTGACTTTC | TRBJ2-6 | NA | many | TRBV5-1
CASSSNSYEQYF | TGTGCCAGCAGCTCCAACTCCTACGAGCAGTACTTC | TRBJ2-7 | NA | once | TRBV28
CASSRENTEAFF | TGTGCCAGCAGCCGGGAAAACACTGAAGCTTTCTTT | TRBJ1-1 | NA | many | TRBV3-1
CASSQDGAQGTNYGYTF | TGTGCCAGCAGCCAAGATGGGGCACAGGGCACTAACTATGGCTACACCTTC | TRBJ1-2 | NA | few | TRBV4-2
CASSPTFAPGHLNTEAFF | TGTGCCAGCAGCCCAACCTTCGCCCCGGGACACTTGAACACTGAAGCTTTCTTT | TRBJ1-1 | NA | many | TRBV9
CASSLGQGPRNEQYF | TGTGCCAGCAGCTTGGGACAGGGCCCGAGGAATGAGCAGTACTTC | TRBJ2-7 | NA | NA | TRBV21-1
CASSQGQYNEQFF | TGTGCCAGCAGCCAGGGACAGTACAATGAGCAGTTCTTC | TRBJ2-1 | TRBD1 | many | TRBV7-3
CASSLWDRNIHYNEQFF | TGTGCCAGCAGCTTATGGGACAGGAACATACACTACAATGAGCAGTTCTTC | TRBJ2-1 | TRBD1 | many | TRBV7-9
CASSYSPLRETQYF | TGTGCCAGCAGTTACTCCCCCCTCCGAGAGACCCAGTACTTC | TRBJ2-5 | NA | many | TRBV6-5